The next 12 T cell receptor beta chains were all read from a single sample in a study of blood T cells in healthy people across ages. With a J-beta primer mix and a sample-barcoded 5' primer, a second PCR ran roughly 6 to 12 cycles. TCRdb processed the 5' RACE reads anew with MiXCR; each CDR3 protein has one entry. There are roughly 1,000,000 distinct CDR3 sequences in the sample; 20% to 25% occur only once, and approximately 0.71% lies in the top ten. This sample was shared with a second study, whose subject was T cells of mothers and their children.

Input material: blood. These receptors came from a girl aged 2-10 years in good health.

In its sample, this clonotype was seen a few times. The CDR3 DNA sequence: TGTGCCAGCTCGGTGAACAGGGCTGTCAATCAGCCCCAGCATTTT. Protein: CASSVNRAVNQPQHF. The chain has TRBV28 and TRBJ1-5; D is perhaps TRBD1 (6 bases). The V end was cut by 8 bases, the J end by 3 bases, with 17 bases between. This CDR3 is built from 15 residues. Germline values: CDR1 MDHEN, CDR2 SYDVKM.

V and J are TRBV29-1 and TRBJ2-1; 9 bases are shared with TRBD2. This CDR3 has 13 residues. The germline V gene has CDR1 SQVTM and CDR2 ANQGSEA. Unmatched junction bases numbered 6, after V lost 6 bases and J lost 6 bases. The chain's CDR3 is CSVGGRAPNEQFF. For the CDR3, the DNA is TGCAGCGTGGGCGGGAGGGCCCCCAATGAGCAGTTCTTC.

This clonotype was counted a few times. CDR3 protein: CSPNREDGWGYTF. DNA for the CDR3: TGCAGTCCAAACCGGGAGGACGGTTGGGGCTACACCTTC. This chain uses TRBV20-1 with TRBJ1-2; no clear D gene. Germline CDR1 and CDR2: DFQATT and SNEGSKA (reference sequence). V lost 8 bases to trimming and J lost 8 bases, with 21 bases between them. CDR3 length: 13 amino acids.

The chain carries TRBV29-1 and TRBJ1-1; the D gene is possibly TRBD1 (6 bases). This CDR3 is built from 13 residues. CDR1 and CDR2 (germline): SQVTM, ANQGSEA. Trimming left V 7 bases short and J 8 bases short, with 20 bases between. The chain's CDR3 is CSGMLRGQSEAFF. The CDR3 DNA reads as TGCAGCGGCATGCTGAGAGGACAGTCAGAAGCTTTCTTT.

The V and J genes are TRBV7-9 and TRBJ2-5, with unresolved D. The J call could be wrong; TRBJ2-7 is a better fit for the DNA end. The germline CDR1 and CDR2 sequences are SEHNR and FQNEAQ (reference sequence). The CDR3 extends over 14 amino acids. The CDR3 reads CASSLVGPLYEQYF. CDR3 coding DNA: TGTGCCAGCAGCTTAGTTGGGCCTCTCTACGAGCAGTACTTC.

This clonotype was detected only a few times. The chain uses TRBV6-6 and TRBJ2-2; 11 bases align to TRBD1. The CDR3 consists of 15 residues. The V gene end was trimmed by 2 bases and the J gene end by 6 bases; junction bases not matched to a gene: 2. Germline CDR1 MNHNY, CDR2 SVGAGI (reference sequence). CDR3 DNA: TGTGCCAGCAGTTACGCGGGACAGGGGGCCGGGGAGCTGTTTTTT. Protein sequence: CASSYAGQGAGELFF.

The chain has TRBV6-5 and TRBJ1-2; a possible D gene is TRBD1 (5 bases). The V end lost 6 bases, the J end lost 8 bases, and 16 bases lay between the germline ends. The CDR3 contains 13 residues. Looked up from germline, CDR1 is MNHEY and CDR2 is SVGAGI. The CDR3 DNA is TGTGCCAGCAGCCTCTCCAGTGGGGGAGGCTACACCTTC. It specifies CASSLSSGGGYTF.

This clonotype has a handful of counts. V is TRBV7-2 and J is TRBJ2-5; tentative D call: TRBD1 (6 bases). The CDR3 is 12 amino acids. Germline-derived CDR1 and CDR2 are SGHTA and FQGNSA. Deletions cut 7 bases from V and 2 bases from J, with 8 bases between. DNA for the CDR3: TGTGCCAGCACTCAGGGGCAAGAGACCCAGTACTTC. This translates into CASTQGQETQYF.

The genes are TRBV7-2 and TRBJ2-7, with TRBD2 matching 11 bases. The V segment lost 3 bases and the J segment 2 bases; nucleotides outside the gene matches: 3. Per germline, CDR1 SGHTA and CDR2 FQGNSA. The CDR3 sequence is 15 residues long. CDR3 region: CASSFSGGEPYEQYF. The CDR3 DNA sequence: TGTGCCAGCAGCTTTAGCGGGGGGGAACCCTACGAGCAGTACTTC.

This sequence joins TRBV6-6 and TRBJ2-7, with 9 bases identical to TRBD2. J gave up 11 bases and V 5 bases, and 16 bases lay outside the gene matches. This CDR3 is 15 amino acids long. Per the germline V gene, CDR1 is MNHNY and CDR2 is SVGAGI (reference sequence). The CDR3 is CASSPYSGGPLGEYF. The CDR3, as DNA: TGTGCCAGCAGTCCCTACAGCGGGGGGCCTTTAGGGGAGTACTTC.

J is TRBJ2-7 and V is TRBV10-3; 8 positions agree with TRBD2. The CDR3 loop spans 16 amino acids. Germline V lookup: CDR1 ENHRY, CDR2 SYGVKD. V dropped 8 bases and J dropped 0; count of bases not matched to a gene: 12. The CDR3 here is CAIAGAGAGSSYEQYF. As DNA, the CDR3 is TGTGCCATCGCGGGAGCGGGGGCTGGGAGCTCCTACGAGCAGTACTTC.

This clonotype came up a few times. The chain couples TRBV6-2 or TRBV6-3 to TRBJ2-3; TRBD1 might be the D (5 bases). CDR3 length equals 15 residues. Trimming took off 5 bases at V and 0 bases at J, with 12 bases between the two ends. Germline V CDR1 and CDR2: MNHEY, SVGEGT. The CDR3 loop reads CASSGRRGSTDTQYF. In DNA form, the CDR3 reads TGTGCCAGCAGTGGCCGAAGGGGAAGCACAGATACGCAGTATTTT.